These 15 T cell receptor beta chains share one sample of origin, sequenced in a study of Ad26.COV2.S vaccination and SARS-CoV-2 variants. The method was immunoSEQ multiplex PCR; TCRdb's version includes in-frame clones alone and lacks a portion of them. The sample shows over 100,000 clones, 80% of them seen only once. The sample was peripheral blood, taken after recovery from COVID-19. Every receptor here comes from a human donor who had recovered from COVID-19.

The rearrangement links TRBV6-5 to TRBJ2-7; D call uncertain. The germline CDR1 and CDR2 sequences are MNHEY and SVGAGI. The V end lost 8 bases, the J end lost 2 bases, and 13 bases lay between the germline ends. This CDR3 contains 13 residues. The chain's CDR3 is CASDPEDTYEQYF. The DNA of the CDR3 is TGTGCCAGCGACCCCGAGGATACCTACGAGCAGTACTTC.

The CDR3 loop reads CASSYGQPYSYEQYF. In nucleotides, the CDR3 is TGTGCCAGCAGTTACGGACAGCCCTACTCTTACGAGCAGTACTTC. The chain joins TRBV6-5 to TRBJ2-7, with a weak D call TRBD1 (6 bases). V lost 2 bases, J lost 4 bases, and 15 bases lay in between. The germline CDR1 and CDR2 sequences are MNHEY and SVGAGI. This CDR3 is 15 amino acids long.

V gene TRBV5-1 combines with J gene TRBJ1-4; D gene ambiguous. V shed 0 bases and J shed 2 bases, with 11 bases lying between them. The CDR3 is 16 amino acids. CDR1 is SGHRS and CDR2 is YFSETQ in the germline V gene. The CDR3 bases are TGCGCCAGCAGCTTGGCCTTGGGATCCACTAATGAAAAACTGTTTTTT. Translated, it gives CASSLALGSTNEKLFF.

This clone was seen more than once but under ten times. V and J are TRBV12-3 or TRBV12-4 and TRBJ1-6; the D is unclear. V lost 3 bases and J 6 bases, leaving 3 bases between the germline ends. The CDR3 spans 12 residues. The CDR3 bases are TGTGCCAGCAGTTTTGCTAATTCACCCCTCCACTTT. Encoded protein: CASSFANSPLHF.

This sequence joins TRBV5-1 and TRBJ1-2; D perhaps matches TRBD1 (6 bases). Germline CDR1 reads SGHRS; CDR2 reads YFSETQ. This CDR3 comprises 13 residues. The V end was cut by 1 base, the J end by 3 bases, with 7 bases between. DNA of the CDR3: TGCGCCAGCAGCTTGAAGGGGGACTATGGCTACACCTTC. Its protein product is CASSLKGDYGYTF.

The table lists this clone with a count of one. CDR3 coding DNA: TGTGCCAGCAGTGAAGTCGGAGCACAGATACAAAACACTGAAGCTTTCTTT. This gives the protein CASSEVGAQIQNTEAFF. The chain joins TRBV2 to TRBJ1-1; D is ambiguous. V was pared by 1 base and J by 2 bases, with 17 bases between. CDR3 length equals 17 residues. CDR1 and CDR2 (germline): SNHLY, FYNNEI.

The rearrangement uses TRBV10-2 and TRBJ1-1; D is possibly TRBD1 (5 bases). V lost 8 bases and J lost 1, with 17 bases in between. The CDR3 is 15 residues long. The germline V gene encodes CDR1 WSHSY and CDR2 SAAADI. The CDR3 sequence is CASYISGMGNTEAFF. CDR3 coding DNA: TGCGCCAGCTATATCTCAGGGATGGGGAACACTGAAGCTTTCTTT.

The V gene is TRBV5-1, the J gene TRBJ2-7; D gene ambiguous. This CDR3 is 13 amino acids long. V was pared by 2 bases and J by 2 bases, with 8 bases between. Germline V CDR1 and CDR2: SGHRS, YFSETQ. CDR3 bases: TGCGCCAGCAGCTTAGCCGAGACCTACGAGCAGTACTTC. This codes for CASSLAETYEQYF.

The table lists this clone with many counts. This chain links TRBV19 with TRBJ2-1, with 14 bases fitting TRBD2. The germline gives CDR1 LNHDA, CDR2 SQIVND (reference sequence). V gave up 3 bases and J gave up 4 bases; unmatched junction bases: 5. There are 17 residues in the CDR3. CDR3 region: CASSMTSGGASYNEQFF. For the CDR3, the DNA is TGTGCCAGTAGTATGACTAGCGGGGGGGCCTCATACAATGAGCAGTTCTTC.

This clone was seen only a few times. The genes are TRBV30 and TRBJ1-1, with TRBD1 matching over 9 bases. Germline V gene data show CDR1 as GTSNPN and CDR2 as SVGIG (reference sequence). This CDR3 region has 13 residues. Unmatched junction bases numbered 5, after V lost 4 bases and J lost 5 bases. The CDR3 sequence: CAWKRDRVTEAFF. Here the CDR3 DNA reads TGTGCCTGGAAACGGGACAGGGTTACTGAAGCTTTCTTT.

The chain has TRBV19 and TRBJ1-4; D uncertain. The CDR3 is 14 amino acids. The V and J ends lost 4 bases and 2 bases respectively, with 8 bases between them. Germline CDR1 is LNHDA and CDR2 is SQIVND (reference sequence). The CDR3 is CASSSPPTNEKLFF. CDR3 DNA sequence: TGTGCCAGTAGTAGTCCGCCCACTAATGAAAAACTGTTTTTT.

The chain recombines TRBV5-6 with TRBJ1-2, with D possibly matching TRBD1 (6 bases). The CDR3 is 14 amino acids. Trimming left V 3 bases short and J 4 bases short, with 13 bases between. Germline V gives CDR1 SGHDT, CDR2 YYEEEE. The CDR3 bases are TGTGCCAGCAGCTGGGGGGCAGAACTCTATGGCTACACCTTC. It encodes CASSWGAELYGYTF.

The chain joins TRBV5-1 to TRBJ1-4; TRBD1 aligns across 7 bases. This CDR3 spans 13 amino acids. The germline CDR1 and CDR2 sequences are SGHRS and YFSETQ. After removal of 6 bases from V and 3 bases from J, the junction contained 2 bases not matched to a gene. The CDR3, as DNA: TGCGCCAGCACGGGACAGCCTAATGAAAAACTGTTTTTT. Residues: CASTGQPNEKLFF.

The chain joins TRBV4-2 to TRBJ1-2, with no clear D. The V end lost 1 base, the J end lost 8 bases, and 14 bases lay between the germline ends. Per the germline V gene, CDR1 is LGHNA and CDR2 is YNFKEQ. The CDR3 is made up of 14 amino acids. DNA for the CDR3: TGTGCCAGCAGCCAAGGAGGATCCCTAGACGGCTACACCTTC. Protein sequence: CASSQGGSLDGYTF.

About this clone: The junction does not match germline at one end; this may be a read error. The V and J genes are TRBV2 and TRBJ2-7, with TRBD1 matching 11 bases. Germline loops: CDR1 SNHLY, CDR2 FYNNEI. There are 12 residues in the CDR3. CDR3 protein: CASSRDRGFLAF. As DNA, the CDR3 is TGTGCCAGCAGCCGGGACAGGGGGTTTTTGGCCTTC.